Sequencing of this T cell receptor beta chain was carried out in a study of blood T cell repertoires in COVID-19. About the study: Acute and convalescent COVID-19 samples came from the United States, Italy and Spain.

Profiled with immunoSEQ multiplex PCR; TCRdb holds only in-frame clones, not every one. The repertoire holds roughly 230,000 clones, with about 80% as singletons. This receptor was obtained from a man over 45 with active or convalescent COVID-19. The sample consisted of peripheral blood.

The chain's CDR3 is CASSLQGAGYGYTF. CDR3 bases: TGTGCCAGCAGCTTGCAGGGGGCAGGGTATGGCTACACCTTC. This sequence joins TRBV5-6 and TRBJ1-2; TRBD1 matches at 8 bases. This CDR3 is 14 amino acids long. In germline, CDR1 is SGHDT, CDR2 YYEEEE. Trimming removed 1 base from V and 5 bases from J; junction bases left unmatched: 4.